This TCR beta chain was found in a study of blood T cell repertoires in COVID-19. About the research overall: The United States, Italy and Spain were the sources of the acute and convalescent COVID-19 samples.

The CDR3 consists of 11 residues. V lost 6 bases, J lost 0 bases, and 2 bases lay in between. Germline assignment: CDR1 MNHEY and CDR2 SVGAGI. This table comes from immunoSEQ multiplex PCR, and its TCRdb copy is limited to in-frame clones, with some not included. Here the sample spans more than 85,000 clones, around 87% being singletons. This clone has just a few counts. The clonotype comes from a human donor in a cohort sampled during active COVID-19. The rearrangement links TRBV6-5 to TRBJ1-1; D is uncertain. The sequencing input was peripheral blood. CDR3 coding DNA: TGTGCCAGCAGCATGAACACTGAAGCTTTCTTT. It yields the protein CASSMNTEAFF.